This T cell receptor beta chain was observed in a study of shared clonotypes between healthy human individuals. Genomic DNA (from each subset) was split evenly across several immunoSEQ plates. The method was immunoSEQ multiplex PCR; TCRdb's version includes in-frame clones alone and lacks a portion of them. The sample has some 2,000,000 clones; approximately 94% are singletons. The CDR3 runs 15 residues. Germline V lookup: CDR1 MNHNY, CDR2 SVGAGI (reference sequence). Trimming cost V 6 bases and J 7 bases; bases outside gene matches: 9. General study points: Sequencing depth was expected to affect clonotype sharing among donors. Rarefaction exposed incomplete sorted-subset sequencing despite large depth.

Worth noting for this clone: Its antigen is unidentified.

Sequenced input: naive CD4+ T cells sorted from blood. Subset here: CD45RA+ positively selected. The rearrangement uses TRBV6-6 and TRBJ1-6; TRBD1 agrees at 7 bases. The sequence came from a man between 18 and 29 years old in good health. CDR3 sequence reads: CASSKNRGWNSPLHF. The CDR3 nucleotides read TGTGCCAGCAGCAAAAACAGGGGATGGAATTCACCCCTCCACTTT.